This T cell receptor beta chain was recorded in a study of blood T cell repertoires in COVID-19. Germline V gene data show CDR1 as LGHDT and CDR2 as YNNKEL (reference sequence). V dropped 4 bases and J dropped 8 bases, with 20 bases sitting between them. The CDR3 contains 16 residues. Assay: immunoSEQ multiplex PCR; the TCRdb copy retains only in-frame clones and omits some. Seen here are approximately 210,000 clones, around 82% observed once, and the top ten hold around 2.5%. Sequencing input: peripheral blood. The chain couples TRBV3-1 (or the pseudogene TRBV3-2) to TRBJ1-4; the D is unclear. The sequence derives from a middle-aged woman with active or convalescent COVID-19. CDR3 DNA sequence: TGTGCCAGCAGCCTAGCCAATATTCGGATAGGAGAAAAACTGTTTTTT. Protein sequence: CASSLANIRIGEKLFF.